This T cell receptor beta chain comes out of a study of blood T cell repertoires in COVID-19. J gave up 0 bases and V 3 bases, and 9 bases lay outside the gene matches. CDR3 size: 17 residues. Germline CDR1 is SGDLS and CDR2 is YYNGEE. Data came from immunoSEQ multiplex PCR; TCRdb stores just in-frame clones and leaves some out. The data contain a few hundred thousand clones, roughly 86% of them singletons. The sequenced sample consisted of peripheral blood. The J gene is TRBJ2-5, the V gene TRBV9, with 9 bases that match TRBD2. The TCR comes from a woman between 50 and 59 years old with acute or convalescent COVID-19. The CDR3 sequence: CASSETISGRHQETQYF. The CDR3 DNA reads TGTGCCAGCAGCGAGACGATCAGCGGGAGGCACCAAGAGACCCAGTACTTC. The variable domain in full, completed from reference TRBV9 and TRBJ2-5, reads DSGVTQTPKHLITATGQRVTLRCSPRSGDLSVYWYQQSLDQGLQFLIQYYNGEERAKGNILERFSAQQFPDLHSELNLSSLELGDSALYFCASSETISGRHQETQYFGPGTRLLVL.